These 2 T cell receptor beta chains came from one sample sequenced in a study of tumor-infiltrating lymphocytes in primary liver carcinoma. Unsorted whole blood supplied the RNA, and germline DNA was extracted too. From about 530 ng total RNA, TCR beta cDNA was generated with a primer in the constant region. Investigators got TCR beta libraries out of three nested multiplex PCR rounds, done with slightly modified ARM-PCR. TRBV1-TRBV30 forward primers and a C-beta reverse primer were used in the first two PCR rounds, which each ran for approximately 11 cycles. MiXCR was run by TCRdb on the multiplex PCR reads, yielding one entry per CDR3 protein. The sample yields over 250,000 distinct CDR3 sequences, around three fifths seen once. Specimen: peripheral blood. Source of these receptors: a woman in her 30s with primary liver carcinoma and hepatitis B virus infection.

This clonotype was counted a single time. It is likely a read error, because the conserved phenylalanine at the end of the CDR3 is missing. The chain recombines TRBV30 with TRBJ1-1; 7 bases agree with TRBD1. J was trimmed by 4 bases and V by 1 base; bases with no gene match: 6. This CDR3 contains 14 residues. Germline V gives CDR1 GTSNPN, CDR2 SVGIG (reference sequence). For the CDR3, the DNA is TGTGCCTGGAGTGGGGGACAGTCGCTCACTGAAGCTTTCTTA. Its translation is CAWSGGQSLTEAFL.

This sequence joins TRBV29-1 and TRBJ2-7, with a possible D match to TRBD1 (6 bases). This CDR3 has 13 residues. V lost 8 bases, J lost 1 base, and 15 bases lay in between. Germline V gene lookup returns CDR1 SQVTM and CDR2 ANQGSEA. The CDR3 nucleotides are TGCAGCCCCGGGGCAGGGACATCCTACGAGCAGTACTTC. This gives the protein CSPGAGTSYEQYF.